This TCR beta chain was observed in a study of blood T cells in healthy people across ages. With a J-beta primer mix and a sample-barcoded 5' primer, a second PCR ran roughly 6 to 12 cycles. MiXCR was run by TCRdb on the 5' RACE reads, yielding one entry per CDR3 protein. This table has more than 1,000,000 distinct CDR3 sequences, under 30% appearing once. Losses at the gene ends were 4 bases for V and 11 bases for J; bases not matched to a gene: 6. Germline V lookup: CDR1 SGHDN, CDR2 FVKESK. The CDR3 totals 13 residues. The study's findings and limits: Conclusively comparing naive with antigen-experienced cells was impossible with unsorted PBMCs.

The table lists this clonotype with a few counts. Its antigen remains unidentified. These sequences were also reported in another study, on T cells of mothers and their children. That publication notes: Overlap in related mother-child pairs always slightly exceeded unrelated pairs, never significantly.

The sequence was obtained from a girl aged 2-10 years in good health. V usage is TRBV14 and J usage is TRBJ1-1; 11 bases fit TRBD1. The material sequenced was blood. CDR3 nucleotide sequence: TGTGCCAGCAGCCTGGACAGGGGGCATGGGGCTTTCTTT. Protein product: CASSLDRGHGAFF.